The 11 T cell receptor beta chains given below trace back to one sample, sequenced in a study of memory CD4+ T cells and cytomegalovirus serostatus. Single viable CD3+CD4+CD8-CD45RO+ cells were sorted as the memory CD4+ T cells. The protocol was immunoSEQ multiplex PCR, while the TCRdb copy is restricted to in-frame clones and leaves out a portion. The sample consists of just under 95,000 clones, over 70% of them appearing once. What was sequenced was memory CD4+ T cells from blood. The receptors stem from an adult in good health and CMV-seropositive.

The rearrangement links TRBV11-1 to TRBJ2-1; D possibly corresponds to TRBD2 (6 bases). Trimming removed 5 bases from V and 2 bases from J, with 16 bases in between. Germline loops: CDR1 SGHAT, CDR2 FQDESV (reference sequence). CDR3 size: 16 residues. The CDR3 spells CASSRAFSGTYNEQFF. Here the CDR3 DNA reads TGTGCCAGCAGCCGCGCTTTTAGCGGAACCTACAATGAGCAGTTCTTC.

This chain connects TRBV6-6 to TRBJ1-1; D unresolved. The CDR3 is 13 amino acids. The germline V gene encodes CDR1 MNHNY and CDR2 SVGAGI (reference sequence). Trimming removed 4 bases at V and 7 bases at J, with 13 bases between. CDR3 in amino acids: CASSSHETIEAFF. The DNA of the CDR3 is TGTGCCAGCAGTTCCCATGAAACCATTGAAGCTTTCTTT.

This chain links TRBV2 with TRBJ1-2, with D unresolved. Deletions cut 7 bases from V and 4 bases from J, with 13 bases between. The CDR3 runs 13 residues. Germline V gene data show CDR1 as SNHLY and CDR2 as FYNNEI. The CDR3: CASNEEIGYGYTF. The CDR3 DNA is TGTGCCAGCAACGAGGAAATCGGCTATGGCTACACCTTC.

The CDR3 reads CASSELDRSYEQYF. The CDR3 DNA follows: TGTGCCAGCAGTGAGTTGGACAGGTCCTACGAGCAGTACTTC. This chain joins TRBV28 and TRBJ2-7, with 7 bases matching TRBD1. The CDR3 runs 14 residues. Germline V gives CDR1 MDHEN, CDR2 SYDVKM. V trimming: 5 bases; J trimming: 1 base; junction bases outside the gene matches: 5.

The V call is TRBV28, the J call TRBJ1-4; no definite D call. There are 16 residues in the CDR3. Looked up from germline, CDR1 is MDHEN and CDR2 is SYDVKM. Deletions cut 6 bases from V and 2 bases from J, with 16 bases between. CDR3 coding DNA: TGTGCCAGCAGGGCCAGCCTTACTTGGACTAATGAAAAACTGTTTTTT. The encoded protein is CASRASLTWTNEKLFF.

V and J are TRBV6-1 and TRBJ1-4; 8 bases line up with TRBD1. The trim removed 4 bases at V and 0 bases at J, leaving 4 bases unmatched. The CDR3 totals 16 residues. The V gene's germline CDR1 is MNHNS and CDR2 SASEGT. The CDR3 loop is CASSAQDRATNEKLFF. In DNA form, the CDR3 reads TGTGCCAGCAGTGCCCAGGACAGGGCAACTAATGAAAAACTGTTTTTT.

This chain connects TRBV5-1 to TRBJ2-1; 14 bases line up with TRBD2. Germline assignment: CDR1 SGHRS and CDR2 YFSETQ. V dropped 4 bases and J dropped 4; count of bases not matched to a gene: 7. The CDR3 is made up of 17 amino acids. This chain's CDR3 is CASSAGTSGSLYNEQFF. The CDR3 nucleotides read TGCGCCAGCAGCGCTGGGACTAGCGGGAGTCTGTACAATGAGCAGTTCTTC. Full variable domain (remainder filled in from reference TRBV5-1 and TRBJ2-1): KAGVTQTPRYLIKTRGQQVTLSCSPISGHRSVSWYQQTPGQGLQFLFEYFSETQRNKGNFPGRFSGRQFSNSRSEMNVSTLELGDSALYLCASSAGTSGSLYNEQFFGPGTRLTVL.

Concerning this clone: Other DNA variants within this sample encode the same CDR3. This sequence joins TRBV5-1 and TRBJ1-2, with D unclear. This CDR3 spans 14 amino acids. The V gene lost 4 bases and the J gene lost 0 bases, with 10 bases spanning the gap. Germline V gives CDR1 SGHRS, CDR2 YFSETQ. This CDR3 reads CASSLTTANYGYTF. The CDR3 nucleotides read TGCGCCAGCAGCCTGACAACAGCTAACTATGGCTACACCTTC.

V is TRBV11-3 and J is TRBJ2-1, with D hard to call. The CDR3 is 15 amino acids. Germline-derived CDR1 and CDR2 are SGHNT and YENEEA. V dropped 3 bases and J dropped 7 bases, with 16 bases sitting between them. CDR3: CASSLYGGKENEQFF. In DNA, the CDR3 is TGTGCCAGCAGCTTGTACGGCGGTAAAGAGAATGAGCAGTTCTTC.

The chain carries TRBV5-1 and TRBJ1-4; no definite D call. Germline values: CDR1 SGHRS, CDR2 YFSETQ. The CDR3 runs 16 residues. Trimming pared 4 bases from V and 4 bases from J, leaving 17 bases between. The CDR3 DNA reads TGCGCCAGCAGCCCCTTATACAGTGGCGATAATGAAAAACTGTTTTTT. It codes for CASSPLYSGDNEKLFF.

This clone was picked up a small number of times. The V and J genes are TRBV10-3 and TRBJ1-2; 9 bases align to TRBD1. V was pared by 6 bases and J by 3 bases, with 5 bases of the junction left unmatched. Germline assignment: CDR1 ENHRY and CDR2 SYGVKD. The CDR3 spans 14 residues. As DNA, the CDR3 is TGTGCCATCAGCGTGACAGGGGGTGACTATGGCTACACCTTC. Translating gives CAISVTGGDYGYTF.